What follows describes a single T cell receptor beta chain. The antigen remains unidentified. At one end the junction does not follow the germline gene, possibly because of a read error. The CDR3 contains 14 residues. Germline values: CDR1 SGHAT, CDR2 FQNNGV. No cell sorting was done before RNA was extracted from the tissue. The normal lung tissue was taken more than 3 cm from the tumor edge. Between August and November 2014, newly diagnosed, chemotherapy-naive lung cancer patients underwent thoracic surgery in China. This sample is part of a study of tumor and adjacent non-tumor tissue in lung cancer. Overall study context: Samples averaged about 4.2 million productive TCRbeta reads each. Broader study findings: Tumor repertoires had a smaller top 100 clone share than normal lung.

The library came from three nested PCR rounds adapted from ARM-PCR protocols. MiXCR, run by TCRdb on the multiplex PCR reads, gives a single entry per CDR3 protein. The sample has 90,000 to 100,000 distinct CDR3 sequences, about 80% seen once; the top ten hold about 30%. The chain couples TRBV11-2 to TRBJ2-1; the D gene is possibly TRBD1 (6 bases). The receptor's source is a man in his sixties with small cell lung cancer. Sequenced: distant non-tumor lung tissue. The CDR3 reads CASQKQQGDNEQFF. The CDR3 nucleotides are TGTGCTAGCCAGAAGCAACAGGGCGACAATGAACAGTTCTTC.